The clone carrying this T cell receptor (beta chain) is a singleton in its sample. Original analysis: Amplification with reference gene primers provided the estimates of nucleated cell counts. Clones were read by immunoSEQ multiplex PCR, and TCRdb kept only the in-frame ones, dropping some. V and J calls plus clone size are reproduced from that table; the DNA served to infer D and trimming. The table records about 43,000 clones, 65% to 85% of them present only once. The sample is drawn from a study of blood T cell repertoires in COVID-19. Turning to the study itself: COVID-19 samples from acute and convalescent phases originated in the United States, Italy and Spain. The cDNA or gDNA used as material had been derived from T cells, B-cell-depleted T cells, or PBMCs.

With V trimmed by 0 bases and J by 1 base, 8 bases remained unmatched. Germline lookup yields CDR1 MNHEY and CDR2 SVGEGT. CDR3 size: 19 residues. Source material: peripheral blood. The TCR was taken from a man older than 75 in a cohort sampled during active COVID-19. This chain connects TRBV6-2 or TRBV6-3 to TRBJ2-2, with TRBD2 matching 10 bases. The CDR3 loop reads CASSYSLLSSGRNTGELFF. The DNA for the CDR3 is TGTGCCAGCAGTTACTCGCTCTTGTCTAGCGGGAGGAACACCGGGGAGCTGTTTTTT.